The rows below give T cell receptor beta chains drawn from one sample of a study of T cell repertoires in cytomegalovirus infection. TCRdb re-derived calls from the reads in MiXCR, one entry per CDR3 protein. This sample has approximately 490,000 distinct CDR3 sequences; around 11% occur once, and the top ten carry about 10%. The sequencing input was PBMCs. The receptor set was obtained from a human donor in good health (CMV status not recorded). Some clones in this sample may be carry-over from other donors' samples. CDR3s include the opening cysteine and the closing phenylalanine or tryptophan. Each record gives: CDR3 length, J gene, D gene, clone size, V gene, CDR3 protein, CDR3 DNA. A D gene is named only where the DNA matches it firmly. Expanded clones are given a class, and other clones once, few, many or no size at all.

>18|TRBJ2-6|-|-|TRBV4-1
CASSQQSAAGSGANVLTF
TGCGCCAGCAGCCAACAGAGCGCGGCTGGCTCTGGGGCCAACGTCCTGACTTTC
>16|TRBJ1-4|TRBD1|many|TRBV5-6
CASSYEAGTGGEKLFF
TGTGCCAGCAGCTACGAAGCGGGGACAGGGGGTGAAAAACTGTTTTTT
>15|TRBJ1-2|TRBD1|many|TRBV6-5
CASSRQGAANYGYTF
TGTGCCAGCAGTCGACAGGGAGCCGCTAACTATGGCTACACCTTC
>11|TRBJ2-1|-|few|TRBV2
CASNGGNEQFF
TGTGCCAGCAACGGGGGAAATGAGCAGTTCTTC
>14|TRBJ1-2|-|many|TRBV7-9
CASSSRDSHYGYTF
TGTGCCAGCAGCTCCCGGGACTCCCACTATGGCTACACCTTC
>14|TRBJ1-2|-|few|TRBV2
CASSVGDGKNGYTF
TGTGCCAGCAGTGTGGGGGACGGAAAAAATGGCTACACCTTC
>15|TRBJ2-7|TRBD2|many|TRBV18
CASSPQLAGALEQYF
TGTGCCAGCTCACCGCAACTAGCGGGAGCCCTCGAGCAGTACTTC
>16|TRBJ2-1|TRBD1|-|TRBV9
CASSVARTGYYNEQFF
TGTGCCAGCAGCGTAGCTCGGACAGGGTACTACAATGAGCAGTTCTTC
>15|TRBJ2-2|TRBD2|-|TRBV6-1
CAGGGSGSDTGELFF
TGTGCCGGGGGGGGGAGCGGGAGTGACACCGGGGAGCTGTTTTTT
>15|TRBJ2-1|-|many|TRBV7-9
CASSSGLPSPLEQFF
TGTGCCAGCAGCTCTGGACTGCCCTCACCTCTTGAGCAGTTCTTC
>15|TRBJ2-5|TRBD2|-|TRBV9
CASSPGGGARETQYF
TGTGCCAGCAGCCCCGGGGGGGGGGCGCGGGAGACCCAGTACTTC
>18|TRBJ1-6|TRBD1|many|TRBV28
CASSKDRALVLSNSPLHF
TGTGCCAGCAGCAAGGACAGGGCTTTGGTCCTTAGCAATTCACCCCTCCACTTT
>14|TRBJ2-7|-|many|TRBV7-2
CASSIQGYSYEQYF
TGTGCCAGCAGCATACAGGGATACTCCTACGAGCAGTACTTC
>15|TRBJ1-1|-|few|TRBV29-1
CSVERALLPNTEAFF
TGCAGCGTTGAACGGGCTCTACTACCGAACACTGAAGCTTTCTTT
>13|TRBJ2-3|-|many|TRBV6-1
CASSEAPGDRQYF
TGTGCCAGCAGTGAAGCCCCGGGGGACAGGCAGTATTTT
>13|TRBJ1-1|TRBD1|-|TRBV28
CASIRQGATEAFF
TGTGCCAGCATCAGACAGGGGGCTACTGAAGCTTTCTTT
>14|TRBJ2-2|-|-|TRBV4-2
CASSQGAATGELFF
TGTGCCAGCAGCCAGGGGGCCGCCACCGGGGAGCTGTTTTTT
>12|TRBJ1-1|-|many|TRBV6-2/TRBV6-3
CASSSPPGEAFF
TGTGCCAGCAGTTCACCTCCGGGAGAAGCTTTCTTT
>18|TRBJ2-6|-|many|TRBV3-1
CASSPELDRPSGANVLTF
TGTGCCAGCAGCCCGGAGCTGGACCGACCTTCTGGGGCCAACGTCCTGACTTTC
>16|TRBJ1-2|-|-|TRBV9
CASSGKRASPNYGYTF
TGTGCCAGCAGTGGAAAGAGGGCCAGCCCTAACTATGGCTACACCTTC
>13|TRBJ2-7|-|-|TRBV5-1
CASSWDIFYEQYF
TGCGCCAGCAGCTGGGACATTTTTTACGAGCAGTACTTC
>14|TRBJ2-2|-|-|TRBV7-3
CASSSSFGTGELFF
TGTGCCAGCAGCTCTAGTTTCGGTACCGGGGAGCTGTTTTTT
>16|TRBJ2-7|TRBD1|few|TRBV3-1
CASSSRTGLSSYEQYF
TGTGCCAGCAGCTCCAGGACAGGGCTTAGCTCCTACGAGCAGTACTTC
>12|TRBJ1-1|-|many|TRBV5-4
CASRASGTEAFF
TGTGCCAGCAGGGCCTCGGGGACTGAAGCTTTCTTT
>13|TRBJ1-1|-|many|TRBV7-6
CASSPLSGAEAFF
TGTGCCAGCAGCCCCCTATCGGGGGCTGAAGCTTTCTTT
>15|TRBJ2-1|-|few|TRBV19
CASSIGVARYNEQFF
TGTGCCAGTAGTATAGGGGTAGCGCGTTACAATGAGCAGTTCTTC
>18|TRBJ1-1|TRBD1|-|TRBV27
CASSPSAGDRVLDTEAFF
TGTGCCAGCAGTCCATCGGCCGGGGACAGGGTACTTGACACTGAAGCTTTCTTT
>14|TRBJ2-4|-|-|TRBV20-1
CSASVGVTKNIQYF
TGCAGTGCCTCCGTGGGGGTGACCAAAAACATTCAGTACTTC
>20|TRBJ2-7|TRBD2|-|TRBV4-2
CASSPPPGLAGGKYRYEQYF
TGTGCCAGCAGCCCTCCTCCCGGGCTAGCGGGAGGGAAATATCGCTACGAGCAGTACTTC
>16|TRBJ2-3|-|-|TRBV5-1
CASRKGGGSSTDTQYF
TGCGCCAGCAGAAAGGGGGGGGGATCTAGCACAGATACGCAGTATTTT
>15|TRBJ1-2|TRBD1|many|TRBV12-3/TRBV12-4
CASSQAGQGEDGYTF
TGTGCCAGCAGCCAAGCGGGACAGGGGGAGGATGGCTACACCTTC
>13|TRBJ2-7|TRBD1|few|TRBV5-1
CASSSGQGVGQYF
TGCGCCAGCAGCTCGGGACAGGGTGTCGGGCAGTACTTC
>14|TRBJ2-1|TRBD2|-|TRBV24-1
CATSGPGGSYEQFF
TGTGCCACCAGTGGTCCGGGAGGTTCCTATGAGCAGTTCTTC
>18|TRBJ2-6|TRBD1|many|TRBV27
CASSRPPGTGNGANVLTF
TGTGCCAGCAGTCGCCCCCCCGGGACAGGGAACGGGGCCAACGTCCTGACTTTC
>14|TRBJ2-5|-|many|TRBV7-8
CASSWTDPQETQYF
TGTGCCAGCAGCTGGACGGACCCTCAAGAGACCCAGTACTTC
>13|TRBJ1-2|TRBD1|many|TRBV6-5
CASRWDRSSVGTF
TGTGCCAGCAGATGGGACAGGTCCTCGGTGGGCACCTTC
>17|TRBJ2-2|-|many|TRBV6-5
CASIPVAGRGNTGELFF
TGTGCCAGCATCCCAGTGGCGGGGCGGGGGAACACCGGGGAGCTGTTTTTT
>14|TRBJ1-5|-|-|TRBV19
CASRAWDTNQPQHF
TGTGCCAGCCGAGCGTGGGACACCAATCAGCCCCAGCATTTT
>15|TRBJ2-3|-|-|TRBV15
CATSREDSSTDTQYF
TGTGCCACCAGCAGAGAGGATTCTAGCACAGATACGCAGTATTTT
>16|TRBJ2-7|-|many|TRBV5-1
CASSLEYRDRSYEQYF
TGCGCCAGCAGCTTGGAATACCGGGATCGCTCCTACGAGCAGTACTTC
>15|TRBJ2-3|-|many|TRBV29-1
CSLYRWDPSTDTQYF
TGCAGCCTCTACCGGTGGGACCCTAGCACAGATACGCAGTATTTT
>15|TRBJ2-5|TRBD2|few|TRBV19
CASSIEAGKVETQYF
TGTGCCAGTAGTATAGAAGCGGGAAAGGTAGAGACCCAGTACTTC
>17|TRBJ2-3|TRBD2|many|TRBV11-1
CASSLLGVAGPSGTQYF
TGTGCCAGCAGCTTACTTGGGGTAGCGGGACCCTCGGGGACGCAGTATTTT
>15|TRBJ2-7|TRBD2|few|TRBV20-1
CSAQAPAGVSYEQYF
TGCAGTGCTCAGGCCCCAGCGGGAGTTTCCTACGAGCAGTACTTC
>15|TRBJ2-3|-|many|TRBV7-3
CASSLVGSSTDTQYF
TGTGCCAGCAGCTTAGTGGGATCTAGCACAGATACGCAGTATTTT
>15|TRBJ2-2|-|-|TRBV10-3
CAISAWDSKTGELFF
TGTGCCATCAGTGCCTGGGATTCAAAAACCGGGGAGCTGTTTTTT
>16|TRBJ2-1|-|-|TRBV5-1
CASSLGTEPRMDEQFF
TGCGCCAGCAGCTTGGGGACAGAGCCCCGTATGGATGAGCAGTTCTTC